This is a list of T cell receptor beta chains from one sample in a study of response to subunit inactivated influenza vaccine. A single record per CDR3 protein comes from TCRdb applying MiXCR to the RT-PCR reads. This repertoire shows some 180,000 distinct CDR3 sequences, about 9% found once; its top ten account for roughly a tenth. The sequenced sample was non-naive T cells sorted from PBMCs, obtained on the day of vaccination. These receptors all come from a man aged 45 to 65 who received an inactivated influenza vaccine. Both conserved end residues are trimmed from each CDR3. Clone size is not always given. Where it is, it says once, few, many or a class for expanded clones.

SATTGETYEQY | TRBV20-1 | few | TRBJ2-7
ASSTGGVNTEAF | TRBV3-1 | few | TRBJ1-1
ASSLAQAYQETQY | TRBV7-8 | NA | TRBJ2-5
ASSLLAGGSHTGELF | TRBV5-1 | once | TRBJ2-2
SARAGLVNYEQY | TRBV20-1 | NA | TRBJ2-7
ASSPVQGSHEQY | TRBV18 | many | TRBJ2-7
ASSPRGRGNTEAF | TRBV9 | many | TRBJ1-1
ASSPGQGGSLEQY | TRBV7-6 | NA | TRBJ2-7
ASSYTAGAYEQY | TRBV6-5 | few | TRBJ2-7
ASHLAPRTDTQY | TRBV6-1 | few | TRBJ2-3
ASSFSGRGTDTQY | TRBV7-2 | many | TRBJ2-3
ASSAATTNTEAF | TRBV11-1 | NA | TRBJ1-1
ASSSHHSTDTQY | TRBV5-4 | few | TRBJ2-3
ASSFLAGTSGSTDTQY | TRBV28 | many | TRBJ2-3
SARDTLAGAETQY | TRBV20-1 | few | TRBJ2-5
SVYGGENTEAF | TRBV29-1 | many | TRBJ1-1
ASRGSRTENSPLH | TRBV6-1 | many | TRBJ1-6
ASRAGVSAQY | TRBV2 | NA | TRBJ2-3
SVAGKGDTEAF | TRBV29-1 | many | TRBJ1-1